The next 6 T cell receptor beta chains were all read from a single sample in a study of identical twins. One entry per CDR3 protein, called by TCRdb with MiXCR from the 5' RACE reads. The repertoire holds 270,000 or so distinct CDR3 sequences, with about 8.9% as singletons. These records were also assigned to another study, of yellow fever vaccine responses in identical twins.

Material for sequencing was CD8+ T cells sorted from blood. The receptors originated from a woman younger than 30 in good health.

The chain links TRBV10-3 to TRBJ1-2; D remains unclear. V shed 2 bases and J shed 3 bases, with 10 bases lying between them. CDR1 and CDR2 from the germline V gene are ENHRY and SYGVKD. The CDR3 extends over 14 amino acids. The CDR3 DNA follows: TGTGCCATCAGTGAGAATGAGGGCTACTATGGCTACACCTTC. It codes for CAISENEGYYGYTF.

This sequence joins TRBV10-1 and TRBJ2-3, with 7 bases that match TRBD1. With 4 bases clipped from V and 2 bases from J, the junction kept 9 bases outside the gene matches. CDR1 and CDR2 from the germline V gene are WNHNN and SYGVQD (reference sequence). The CDR3 sequence is 16 residues long. The CDR3 loop reads CASSGEGALLTDTQYF. The CDR3 coding sequence is TGCGCCAGCAGTGGTGAGGGGGCTCTACTCACAGATACGCAGTATTTT.

This clonotype was seen more than once but under ten times. The chain carries TRBV7-9 and TRBJ2-1; 9 bases are a match to TRBD2. In germline, CDR1 is SEHNR, CDR2 FQNEAQ (reference sequence). CDR3 length: 16 amino acids. The J segment lost 4 bases and the V segment lost 7 bases, leaving 11 bases of the junction unmatched. DNA of the CDR3: TGTGCCAGCATCGACCGGGGGCGGGGGGGATACAATGAGCAGTTCTTC. Its protein is CASIDRGRGGYNEQFF. Full variable domain (missing parts from reference TRBV7-9 and TRBJ2-1): DTGVSQNPRHKITKRGQNVTFRCDPISEHNRLYWYRQTLGQGPEFLTYFQNEAQLEKSRLLSDRFSAERPKGSFSTLEIQRTEQGDSAMYLCASIDRGRGGYNEQFFGPGTRLTVL.

The V call is TRBV4-3, the J call TRBJ2-1, with 11 bases matching TRBD2. CDR1 and CDR2 from the germline V gene are LGHNA and YSLEER. There are 16 residues in the CDR3. The J segment lost 7 bases and the V segment lost 3 bases, leaving 8 bases of the junction unmatched. As DNA, the CDR3 is TGCGCCAGCAGCCAGAATAGCGGGAGGGCCATGAATGAGCAGTTCTTC. The encoded protein is CASSQNSGRAMNEQFF.

The V call is TRBV6-2 or TRBV6-3, the J call TRBJ1-2; 7 bases match TRBD1. V shed 8 bases, J shed 4 bases, and the junction held 10 bases outside the gene matches. In germline, CDR1 is MNHEY, CDR2 SVGEGT. The CDR3 runs 14 residues. CDR3: CASREGGEIYGYTF. The DNA for the CDR3 is TGTGCCAGCCGGGAAGGGGGCGAGATCTATGGCTACACCTTC.

A few counts support this clonotype. The chain joins TRBV6-1 to TRBJ2-5; perhaps TRBD1 as D (6 bases). The CDR3 runs 15 residues. Trimming left V 5 bases short and J 1 base short, with 14 bases between. The germline CDR1 and CDR2 sequences are MNHNS and SASEGT. CDR3 bases: TGTGCCAGCAGTCTTACAGGGTTCGTCCAAGAGACCCAGTACTTC. It is translated as CASSLTGFVQETQYF.